This TCR beta chain stems from a study of T cells after yellow fever vaccination. Study at large: When fractions had low cell numbers, they were prepared with SMART-Seq v4 Ultra Low Input.

The V gene's germline CDR1 is SGHRS and CDR2 YFSETQ. Trimming left V 4 bases short and J 0 bases short, with 20 bases between. The CDR3 consists of 17 residues. The study, taken as a whole, reports: Most clones from primary vaccination resurfaced after the booster (about 96% CD4, around 91% CD8). Relatively few clonotypes were ones that appeared in both CD4 and CD8 compartments.

Each CDR3 protein gets one entry after TCRdb re-called the 5' RACE reads with MiXCR. The sample lists about 550,000 distinct CDR3 sequences; approximately 21% were seen once. Remarks on this clonotype: Its antigen is unidentified.

The receptor's source is a man in his thirties or forties who received the YFV17D yellow fever vaccine. The V call is TRBV5-1, the J call TRBJ2-7, with D possibly matching TRBD1 (6 bases). Here the sequenced sample was PBMCs, taken 15 days after the yellow fever booster vaccination. Here the CDR3 DNA reads TGCGCCAGCAGCCTGGGCCGGGACACTAGGACCTCCTACGAGCAGTACTTC. The encoded protein is CASSLGRDTRTSYEQYF. The full variable domain, its missing parts supplied by reference TRBV5-1 and TRBJ2-7, is KAGVTQTPRYLIKTRGQQVTLSCSPISGHRSVSWYQQTPGQGLQFLFEYFSETQRNKGNFPGRFSGRQFSNSRSEMNVSTLELGDSALYLCASSLGRDTRTSYEQYFGPGTRLTVT.